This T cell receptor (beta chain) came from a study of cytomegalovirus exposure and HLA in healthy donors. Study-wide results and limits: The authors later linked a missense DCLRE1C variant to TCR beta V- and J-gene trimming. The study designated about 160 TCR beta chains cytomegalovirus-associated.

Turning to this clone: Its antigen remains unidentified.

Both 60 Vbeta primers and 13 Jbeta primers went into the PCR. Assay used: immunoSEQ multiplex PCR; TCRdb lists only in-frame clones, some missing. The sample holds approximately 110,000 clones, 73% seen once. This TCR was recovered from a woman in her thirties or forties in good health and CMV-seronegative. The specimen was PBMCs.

The chain's CDR3 is CASSELGGELFF. CDR3 in DNA: TGTGCCAGCAGCGAGCTCGGCGGGGAGCTGTTTTTT. The chain combines TRBV9 with TRBJ2-2, with no clear D. CDR1 and CDR2 (germline): SGDLS, YYNGEE. The CDR3 is made up of 12 amino acids. V gave up 3 bases and J gave up 7 bases, with 7 bases separating them.